This is a list of T cell receptor beta chains from one sample in a study of blood T cells in healthy people across ages. TCRdb re-analysed the 5' RACE reads in MiXCR, keeping a single row per CDR3 protein. The data hold 870,000 or so distinct CDR3 sequences, with less than 35% observed a single time. Sequencing input: blood. The receptors derive from a woman older than 75 in good health. The conserved cysteine and the conserved F or W are not part of the CDR3 here. Each record gives: CDR3 length, V gene, J gene, CDR3 protein.

CDR3 length: 10; V gene: TRBV24-1; J gene: TRBJ2-1; CDR3 protein: ATSERDREQF
CDR3 length: 16; V gene: TRBV6-5; J gene: TRBJ2-6; CDR3 protein: ASSYSIVRGNGANVLT
CDR3 length: 11; V gene: TRBV20-1; J gene: .; CDR3 protein: SAGTSGVYEQY
CDR3 length: 11; V gene: TRBV11-2; J gene: TRBJ2-3; CDR3 protein: ASSRYRSDTQY
CDR3 length: 14; V gene: TRBV6-5; J gene: TRBJ2-7; CDR3 protein: ASSYSRGAYSYEQY
CDR3 length: 8; V gene: TRBV7-9; J gene: TRBJ2-7; CDR3 protein: ASSSNEQY
CDR3 length: 12; V gene: TRBV18; J gene: TRBJ2-1; CDR3 protein: ASSPTGGNNEQF
CDR3 length: 13; V gene: TRBV7-6; J gene: TRBJ2-7; CDR3 protein: ASSLRVGSSYEQY
CDR3 length: 10; V gene: TRBV2; J gene: TRBJ1-2; CDR3 protein: ASSLNGYGYT
CDR3 length: 12; V gene: TRBV18; J gene: TRBJ2-5; CDR3 protein: ASSGWGPQETQY
CDR3 length: 14; V gene: TRBV6-5; J gene: TRBJ1-6; CDR3 protein: AGTRGARAGNSPLH
CDR3 length: 11; V gene: TRBV29-1; J gene: TRBJ2-5; CDR3 protein: SASPSYQEPQY
CDR3 length: 11; V gene: TRBV27; J gene: TRBJ2-5; CDR3 protein: ASGGIWAETQY
CDR3 length: 12; V gene: TRBV5-4; J gene: TRBJ2-5; CDR3 protein: ASSGTAFQETQY
CDR3 length: 14; V gene: TRBV4-1; J gene: TRBJ1-4; CDR3 protein: ASSQDLGTGNEKLF
CDR3 length: 12; V gene: TRBV20-1; J gene: TRBJ2-5; CDR3 protein: SAYPLERYNEQY
CDR3 length: 15; V gene: TRBV15; J gene: TRBJ1-5; CDR3 protein: ATSRELITGPSLPQH
CDR3 length: 13; V gene: TRBV7-2; J gene: TRBJ2-4; CDR3 protein: ASSLGGLGKNIQY
CDR3 length: 10; V gene: TRBV29-1; J gene: TRBJ1-4; CDR3 protein: SVSQGNEKLF
CDR3 length: 12; V gene: TRBV29-1; J gene: TRBJ1-1; CDR3 protein: SVNKQGGKTEAF
CDR3 length: 11; V gene: TRBV3-1; J gene: TRBJ2-5; CDR3 protein: ASSHGGGNEQY
CDR3 length: 15; V gene: TRBV10-3; J gene: .; CDR3 protein: AISDPTGLGSYNEQY
CDR3 length: 12; V gene: TRBV2; J gene: TRBJ2-4; CDR3 protein: ASETAPRGYGQY
CDR3 length: 11; V gene: TRBV6-1; J gene: TRBJ2-1; CDR3 protein: ALGQATYNEQF
CDR3 length: 15; V gene: TRBV27; J gene: TRBJ2-6; CDR3 protein: ASSPSGASSGANVLT
CDR3 length: 13; V gene: TRBV11-2; J gene: TRBJ2-1; CDR3 protein: ASSLAGGDYNEQF
CDR3 length: 14; V gene: TRBV21-1; J gene: TRBJ1-1; CDR3 protein: ASSKGLCSSDTEAF